These 13 T cell receptor beta chains were sequenced from one sample in a study of T cell responses to AZD1222 COVID-19 vaccine. Here immunoSEQ multiplex PCR was the method, and the copy in TCRdb shows in-frame clones only, minus some. Of roughly 100,000 clones listed, 90% are singletons. The sequences come from peripheral blood, collected on day 0 of AZD1222 vaccination. The source of these receptors is an adult in good health.

This clone was seen only once. V and J are TRBV6-5 and TRBJ2-5; D is unresolved. V lost 5 bases and J 2 bases, leaving 15 bases between the germline ends. This CDR3 has 15 amino acids. Germline V gene lookup returns CDR1 MNHEY and CDR2 SVGAGI. The CDR3 DNA reads as TGTGCCAGCAGTCCCACCCTGATTGGACAAGAGACCCAGTACTTC. This sequence encodes CASSPTLIGQETQYF.

The V and J genes are TRBV18 and TRBJ1-2; 8 positions agree with TRBD1. The CDR3 has 15 amino acids. The germline gives CDR1 KGHSH, CDR2 LQKENI. Trimming at V came to 3 bases and at J to 0 bases, leaving 3 bases not matched to a gene. The CDR3 reads CASSPGTGANYGYTF. As DNA, the CDR3 is TGTGCCAGCTCACCCGGGACAGGAGCTAACTATGGCTACACCTTC.

V gene TRBV7-9 combines with J gene TRBJ2-3, with a weak D call TRBD2 (5 bases). The V end lost 0 bases, the J end lost 3 bases, and 16 bases lay between the germline ends. The CDR3 extends over 17 amino acids. Germline values: CDR1 SEHNR, CDR2 FQNEAQ (reference sequence). The CDR3 reads CASSLARRLLPTDTQYF. The CDR3 coding sequence is TGTGCCAGCAGCTTAGCCCGCCGACTACTGCCGACAGATACGCAGTATTTT.

Here the CDR3 DNA reads TGTGCCAGCAGCCAAGCCGGGACAGACAATTCACCCCTCCACTTT. This gives the protein CASSQAGTDNSPLHF. The chain combines TRBV3-1 (or the pseudogene TRBV3-2) with TRBJ1-6; TRBD1 agrees at 7 bases. The germline CDR1 and CDR2 sequences are LGHDT and YNNKEL (reference sequence). V dropped 1 base and J dropped 7; count of bases not matched to a gene: 4. This CDR3 is 15 amino acids long.

The chain employs TRBV6-5 and TRBJ1-1, with D hard to call. The CDR3 has 15 amino acids. From germline, CDR1 is MNHEY and CDR2 SVGAGI. Trimming took 6 bases from V and 6 from J, leaving 20 bases between them. The CDR3 DNA reads as TGTGCCAGCAGACTCAGCCGAGGAGTACTTTCTGAAGCTTTCTTT. It encodes CASRLSRGVLSEAFF.

V and J are TRBV5-1 and TRBJ1-2; perhaps TRBD1 as D (6 bases). The ends were cut back, 4 bases at V and 2 bases at J, with 9 bases in the middle. The CDR3 extends over 13 amino acids. Germline V gives CDR1 SGHRS, CDR2 YFSETQ. CDR3 sequence: CASSTGTNYGYTF. CDR3 DNA sequence: TGCGCCAGCAGCACCGGGACAAACTATGGCTACACCTTC.

This chain uses TRBV2 with TRBJ1-4; 7 bases line up with TRBD1. V was clipped by 8 bases and J by 7 bases; unmatched bases: 7. The CDR3 has 13 residues. The germline CDR1 and CDR2 sequences are SNHLY and FYNNEI. CDR3 bases: TGTGCCAGCGCGCGACAGGGACGTGAAAAACTGTTTTTT. It yields the protein CASARQGREKLFF.

The rearrangement joins TRBV11-2 to TRBJ2-7; a possible D gene is TRBD2 (5 bases). Trimming left V 5 bases short and J 1 base short, with 15 bases between. CDR1 and CDR2 from the germline V gene are SGHAT and FQNNGV. The CDR3 totals 15 residues. CDR3 loop: CASSLWDRRSYEQYF. In DNA, the CDR3 is TGTGCCAGCAGCCTGTGGGATCGGAGGTCCTACGAGCAGTACTTC.

CDR3 sequence reads: CASSVTGLAEKLFF. In nucleotides, the CDR3 is TGTGCCAGCAGCGTAACCGGGTTGGCGGAAAAACTGTTTTTT. The chain combines TRBV9 with TRBJ1-4; D is unclear. Germline V CDR1 and CDR2: SGDLS, YYNGEE. V was shortened by 1 base and J by 8 bases, with 12 bases between the two germline ends. CDR3 length equals 14 residues.

The chain recombines TRBV5-6 with TRBJ2-2; D is possibly TRBD2 (6 bases). Germline values: CDR1 SGHDT, CDR2 YYEEEE. V lost 3 bases, J lost 14 bases, and 14 bases lay in between. The CDR3 covers 12 residues. CDR3 sequence: CASSSGGSELFF. CDR3 nucleotide sequence: TGTGCCAGCAGCTCTGGAGGGTCAGAACTGTTTTTT.

The V call is TRBV19, the J call TRBJ1-6, with a weak D call TRBD1 (6 bases). CDR3 size: 17 residues. V lost 4 bases and J lost 5, with 18 bases in between. Germline V gene data show CDR1 as LNHDA and CDR2 as SQIVND (reference sequence). CDR3 region: CASSTIQGISNNSPLHF. The CDR3 region has the DNA TGTGCCAGTAGTACCATTCAGGGGATTTCGAATAATTCACCCCTCCACTTT.

V usage is TRBV12-3 or TRBV12-4 and J usage is TRBJ2-1, with D possibly being TRBD1 or TRBD2 (5 bases each). The CDR3 sequence is 13 residues long. Trimming took 7 bases from V and 8 from J, leaving 15 bases between them. The CDR3 sequence is CASILTGRDEQFF. The CDR3 DNA sequence: TGTGCCAGCATTCTCACGGGGCGCGATGAGCAGTTCTTC.

Only one count was recorded for this clone. The CDR3, as DNA: TGTGCCAGCAGCTTTTCGTCGGGGGGCCTCTCCTACGAGCAGTACTTC. It encodes CASSFSSGGLSYEQYF. The chain carries TRBV7-9 and TRBJ2-7, with a possible D match to TRBD2 (7 bases). This CDR3 is built from 16 residues. From germline, CDR1 is SEHNR and CDR2 FQNEAQ (reference sequence). Deletions cut 3 bases from V and 0 bases from J, with 15 bases between.